This T cell receptor (beta chain) was profiled in a study of T cells expressing NK-cell markers. With the 5' RACE reads reprocessed, TCRdb shows one record per CDR3 protein and no DNA. This repertoire includes about 390,000 distinct CDR3 sequences. Germline-derived CDR1 and CDR2 are DFQATT and SNEGSKA (reference sequence). The CDR3 is 14 residues long. This chain links TRBV20-1 with TRBJ2-1; TCRdb reports TRBD2, a call that lacks DNA to check it against. The sample comprised blood T cells: a sorted CD56 or NKG2C T cell subset, CD4+ or CD8+ T cells, or bulk PBMC T cells (not recorded which). This receptor was taken from a woman between 45 and 65 years old in good health. The CDR3 sequence: CSARRLAGVLEQFF.